This T cell receptor beta chain was profiled in a study of T cell responses to AZD1222 COVID-19 vaccine. Overall study results and limits: Unmutated regions of variants are reportedly targeted by nearly half of spike-specific TCRs.

Germline trimming cut 4 bases from V and 5 bases from J; bases unmatched to any gene: 4. This CDR3 spans 16 amino acids. CDR1 and CDR2 (germline): SGHTA, FQGTGA. This clone showed up just once. Its specificity is not known. The data were produced by immunoSEQ multiplex PCR, yet TCRdb's version contains in-frame clones alone and is incomplete. The sample lists about 200,000 clones, roughly 92% seen once, with approximately 4% in the top ten. This specimen was peripheral blood, taken 28 days after the second dose of the MenACWY control vaccine. The receptor comes from an adult who received the MenACWY meningococcal vaccine as a control. The V and J genes are TRBV7-3 and TRBJ2-5, with 16 bases identical to TRBD2. The DNA for the CDR3 is TGTGCCAGCAGCTCGGGACTAGCGGGAGGGCCCGAGACCCAGTACTTC. The encoded protein is CASSSGLAGGPETQYF.